Each of the 8 T cell receptor beta chains below was sequenced from the same sample in a study of blood T cell repertoires in COVID-19. TCRdb keeps only in-frame clones here, not all; method: immunoSEQ multiplex PCR. In the table there are 300,000 to 400,000 clones, approximately 90% of which are singletons. Source material: peripheral blood. The source of these receptors is a woman aged 18-29 years who had recovered from COVID-19.

The chain has TRBV28 and TRBJ2-7; tentatively, D is TRBD1 (5 bases). Trimming left V 5 bases short and J 3 bases short, with 8 bases between. The CDR3 sequence is 12 residues long. Germline loops: CDR1 MDHEN, CDR2 SYDVKM. CDR3 sequence: CASSPDSYEQYV. CDR3 DNA: TGTGCCAGCAGTCCAGACAGCTACGAGCAGTACGTC.

In this sample, this clone turned up a few times. This chain uses TRBV7-8 with TRBJ2-1; D perhaps matches TRBD1 (5 bases). This CDR3 has 14 residues. Trimming stripped 3 bases from V and 2 bases from J, with 8 bases between. In germline, CDR1 is SGHVS, CDR2 FQNEAQ. The chain's CDR3 is CASSFGATYNEQFF. CDR3 sequence (DNA): TGTGCCAGCAGCTTTGGGGCGACCTACAATGAGCAGTTCTTC.

This chain links TRBV7-2 with TRBJ1-6; the match to TRBD1 covers 9 bases. Germline V gene lookup returns CDR1 SGHTA and CDR2 FQGNSA. Unmatched junction bases numbered 9, after V lost 5 bases and J lost 10 bases. The CDR3 runs to 15 residues. CDR3 in amino acids: CASSLGQGYRSPLHF. In DNA, the CDR3 is TGTGCCAGCAGCCTGGGACAGGGCTATCGATCACCCCTCCACTTT.

In its sample, this clone was seen a few times. CDR3 DNA sequence: TGTGCCACATCACAGGGGTTGGGCAATCAGCCCCAGCATTTT. Its protein is CATSQGLGNQPQHF. The chain joins TRBV15 to TRBJ1-5; the match to TRBD1 covers 7 bases. Trimming at V came to 9 bases and at J to 2 bases, leaving 7 bases not matched to a gene. The CDR3 has 14 amino acids. Germline V CDR1 and CDR2: LNHNV, YYDKDF (reference sequence).

V and J are TRBV4-3 and TRBJ1-1; D not certain. The CDR3 runs to 14 residues. V was shortened by 4 bases and J by 1 base, with 10 bases between the two germline ends. Germline V CDR1 and CDR2: LGHNA, YSLEER. The CDR3 here is CASSRAWSNTEAFF. CDR3 in DNA: TGCGCCAGCAGCCGGGCCTGGTCGAACACTGAAGCTTTCTTT.

This clone has a handful of counts. V is TRBV7-9 and J is TRBJ1-2; 10 bases are shared with TRBD1. With 5 bases clipped from V and 5 bases from J, the junction kept 11 bases outside the gene matches. Germline V gives CDR1 SEHNR, CDR2 FQNEAQ (reference sequence). CDR3 length equals 16 residues. The CDR3 DNA sequence: TGTGCCAGCAGCACCGCCGGGACAGGGGCCAAGTATGGCTACACCTTC. Translated, it gives CASSTAGTGAKYGYTF.

The rearrangement joins TRBV3-1 (or the pseudogene TRBV3-2) to TRBJ1-2; possible D gene TRBD1, 6 bases. There are 13 residues in the CDR3. Looked up from germline, CDR1 is LGHDT and CDR2 is YNNKEL (reference sequence). The V and J ends lost 6 bases and 6 bases respectively, with 14 bases between them. The DNA of the CDR3 is TGTGCCAGCAGACCCAGGGGAGTAAATGGCTACACCTTC. Its translation: CASRPRGVNGYTF.

The chain couples TRBV9 to TRBJ2-3, with 7 bases lining up with TRBD1. V was clipped by 4 bases and J by 2 bases; unmatched bases: 7. This CDR3 has 15 residues. Looked up from germline, CDR1 is SGDLS and CDR2 is YYNGEE. CDR3: CASSTPGQTTDTQYF. DNA of the CDR3: TGTGCCAGCAGCACTCCGGGACAGACCACAGATACGCAGTATTTT.